The clone carrying this TCR beta chain was found a few times. Germline CDR1 reads SNHLY; CDR2 reads FYNNEI. The germline V and J ends were trimmed by 6 bases and 3 bases, with 15 bases remaining between them. The CDR3 is made up of 14 amino acids. In the original workflow: The authors estimated nucleated cell counts from reference gene primer amplification. Sequencing used immunoSEQ multiplex PCR; TCRdb keeps in-frame clones, though not all of them. D and trimming were read from the DNA, whereas the V and J calls and clone size are those reported in that table. Among fewer than 90,000 clones listed, nearly 95% were seen once. These data are taken from a study of blood T cell repertoires in COVID-19. Study details: COVID-19 samples, acute and convalescent, were from the United States, Italy and Spain. The analysed material was cDNA or gDNA that came from T cells, B-cell-depleted T cells, or PBMCs.

The clonotype was recovered from a human donor with active COVID-19. The donor label of this sample is uncertain. The sequenced sample was peripheral blood. The chain combines TRBV2 with TRBJ2-7; a possible D gene is TRBD1 (6 bases). The CDR3 bases are TGTGCCAGCAGGGTACAGGGAACTGTCTACGAGCAGTACTTC. Encoded protein: CASRVQGTVYEQYF. The variable domain in full, with the rest retrieved from reference TRBV2 and TRBJ2-7, is EPEVTQTPSHQVTQMGQEVILRCVPISNHLYFYWYRQILGQKVEFLVSFYNNEISEKSEIFDDQFSVERPDGSNFTLKIRSTKLEDSAMYFCASRVQGTVYEQYFGPGTRLTVT.